Below, one T cell receptor beta chain is given with its context. Its antigen is as yet unknown. Method: immunoSEQ multiplex PCR; TCRdb's copy keeps in-frame clones and lacks some. The data contain 95,000 to 150,000 clones, around 90% of them singletons. The sample comes from a study of T cell responses to AZD1222 COVID-19 vaccine. Study results and caveats: Only a handful of individuals given AZD1222 were seropositive at baseline. Targets within unmutated variant regions were reportedly found for nearly half of spike-specific TCRs.

Per the germline V gene, CDR1 is SGHDT and CDR2 is YYEEEE. Trimming removed 0 bases from V and 8 bases from J; junction bases left unmatched: 3. The CDR3 runs 15 residues. This TCR derives from an adult in good health. Specimen: peripheral blood, collected on day 0 of AZD1222 vaccination. This chain links TRBV5-6 with TRBJ1-6; TRBD1 matches 9 bases. CDR3 DNA: TGTGCCAGCAGCTTGGCGGGGACAGGGTATTCACCCCTCCACTTT. It yields the protein CASSLAGTGYSPLHF. The variable domain in full, completed from reference TRBV5-6 and TRBJ1-6, reads DAGVTQSPTHLIKTRGQQVTLRCSPKSGHDTVSWYQQALGQGPQFIFQYYEEEERQRGNFPDRFSGHQFPNYSSELNVNALLLGDSALYLCASSLAGTGYSPLHFGNGTRLTVT.